The 2 T cell receptor beta chains given below trace back to one sample, sequenced in a study of regulatory T cells in long-lasting Graves disease. Specified time point: newly diagnosed GD, antithyroid drugs for less than 3 months. There was RNA extracted from PBMCs, and the TCR library was made from it. Relying on iRepertoire HTBI primers and Arm-PCR of CDR3 regions, the team built TCR beta libraries. In TCRdb, the multiplex PCR reads were re-called with MiXCR into one record per CDR3 protein. Among more than 300,000 distinct CDR3 sequences listed, about 10% were seen once. This same sample was also taken into another study, of T cells in Graves' hyperthyroidism and ophthalmopathy.

Source: peripheral blood mononuclear cells (PBMCs), taken at new diagnosis, from a patient treated with antithyroid drugs. Every receptor here comes from a woman aged 18-29 years with Graves disease.

The chain recombines TRBV20-1 with TRBJ1-1, with a weak D call TRBD1 (6 bases). The CDR3 totals 13 residues. V was shortened by 5 bases and J by 4 bases, with 14 bases between the two germline ends. The germline V gene has CDR1 DFQATT and CDR2 SNEGSKA (reference sequence). The DNA for the CDR3 is TGCAGTGCTCAACGGGGGCGTCTCACTGAAGCTTTCTTT. Protein sequence: CSAQRGRLTEAFF.

The V and J genes are TRBV7-9 and TRBJ1-2, with D possibly TRBD1 on 5 matching bases. The ends were cut back, 2 bases at V and 4 bases at J, with 14 bases in the middle. Germline V CDR1 and CDR2: SEHNR, FQNEAQ (reference sequence). This CDR3 is built from 15 residues. As DNA, the CDR3 is TGTGCCAGCAGCTTATCGGAGGGGCCCCTCTATGGCTACACCTTC. Translated, it gives CASSLSEGPLYGYTF.